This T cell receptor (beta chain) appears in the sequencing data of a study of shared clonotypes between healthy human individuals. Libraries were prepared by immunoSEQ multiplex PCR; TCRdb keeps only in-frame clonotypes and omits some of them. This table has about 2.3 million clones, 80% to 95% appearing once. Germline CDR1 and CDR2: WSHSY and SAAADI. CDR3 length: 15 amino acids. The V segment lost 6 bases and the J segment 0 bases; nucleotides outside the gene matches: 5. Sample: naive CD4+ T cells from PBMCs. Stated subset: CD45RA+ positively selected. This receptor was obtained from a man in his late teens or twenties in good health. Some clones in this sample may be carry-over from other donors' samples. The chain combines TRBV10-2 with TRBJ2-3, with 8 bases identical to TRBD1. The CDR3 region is CASSATGGSTDTQYF. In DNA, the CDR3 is TGCGCCAGCAGCGCTACAGGGGGGAGCACAGATACGCAGTATTTT.